The sequence of this T cell receptor (beta chain) was determined in a study of blood T cell repertoires in COVID-19. Study-level information: Acute-phase and convalescent COVID-19 samples originated in the United States, Italy and Spain. PBMCs, B-cell-depleted T cells, or T cells provided the cDNA or gDNA that made up the material.

Original processing notes: Amplification from reference gene primers served as the basis for estimated nucleated cell counts. The data were produced by immunoSEQ multiplex PCR, yet TCRdb's version contains in-frame clones alone and is incomplete. For V, J and clone size, that table is used; D and trimming come from the DNA. The sample has about 220,000 clones, around 82% seen once. V dropped 7 bases and J dropped 2; count of bases not matched to a gene: 5. Germline loops: CDR1 MGHDK, CDR2 SYGVNS. The CDR3 has 13 amino acids. This sequence was found in a woman in her seventies with acute or convalescent COVID-19. The sequenced sample was peripheral blood. V usage is TRBV25-1 and J usage is TRBJ2-7, with TRBD2 identical over 7 bases. The CDR3 coding sequence is TGTGCCAGCAATCCGGGGGGAGCCTACGAGCAGTACGTC. It is translated as CASNPGGAYEQYV.